These T cell receptor beta chains were read from a single sample in a study of CD8+ T cells in alopecia areata. TCRdb's table, derived via immunoSEQ multiplex PCR, lists solely in-frame clones and lacks some. The data show thousands of clones, with 65% to 80% seen just once and roughly 2.8% held by the top ten. Sequencing used CD4+ Tregs sorted from blood. The receptors come from a human donor with alopecia areata. Each CDR3 is given with its conserved first and last residue. The D gene is left open where the match is weak. Clone size appears in some rows only: once, few, many, or a class for an expanded clone.

V gene,J gene,D gene,clone size,CDR3 DNA,CDR3 protein
TRBV7-9,TRBJ2-5,TRBD1,large,TGTGCCAGCAGCTCGACAGGGGATGAGACCCAGTACTTC,CASSSTGDETQYF
TRBV19,TRBJ2-1,TRBD1,.,TGTGCCAGTAGTCCGCGACAGGGTAAGAAGGATGAGCAGTTCTTC,CASSPRQGKKDEQFF
TRBV27,TRBJ2-2,.,.,TGTGCCAGCGGGAGACCTACCGCGAACACCGGGGAGCTGTTTTTT,CASGRPTANTGELFF
TRBV4-1,TRBJ1-5,.,.,TGCGCCAGCAGCCAAGACGGTTACTCCGAAAGGCATTTT,CASSQDGYSERHF
TRBV6-5,TRBJ2-1,TRBD1,.,TGTGCCAGCACCCGGGACAGGGTCTCCGCGGATGAGCAGTTCTTC,CASTRDRVSADEQFF
TRBV28,TRBJ2-1,TRBD1,few,TGTGCCAGCAGTTTGTTCGGACAGGGAAGAGTCAATGAGCAGTTCTTC,CASSLFGQGRVNEQFF
TRBV4-1,TRBJ2-3,TRBD2,few,TGCGCCAGCAGCCGACTAGCGACCGGGTCGGATACGCAGTATTTT,CASSRLATGSDTQYF
TRBV7-6,TRBJ2-3,TRBD2,.,TGTGCCAGCGGAATAGCGGGAGGCCCGGGAGATACGCAGTATTTT,CASGIAGGPGDTQYF
TRBV7-2,TRBJ1-4,.,.,TGTGCCAGCAGCTTATTACCGTCCGGATTAAATGAAAAACTGTTTTTT,CASSLLPSGLNEKLFF
TRBV5-1,TRBJ2-7,.,few,TGCGCCAGCAGCGTGAACCGACAGCCAGGCTACGAGCAGTACTTC,CASSVNRQPGYEQYF
TRBV6-4,TRBJ2-5,TRBD1,.,TGTGCCAGCAGTGTTGGGACAGGGCTCCAAGAGACCCAGTACTTC,CASSVGTGLQETQYF
TRBV19,TRBJ1-5,.,.,TGTGCCAGTAGTAATGGGGGGGCGGATCAGCCCCAGCATTTT,CASSNGGADQPQHF
TRBV7-2,TRBJ2-3,TRBD2,few,TGTGCCAGCAGCCGGGGGGGTCTTAGCACAGATACGCAGTATTTT,CASSRGGLSTDTQYF
TRBV2,TRBJ2-7,TRBD1,.,TGTGCCAGCACCCCGGACAGGGTTTACGAGCAGTACTTC,CASTPDRVYEQYF